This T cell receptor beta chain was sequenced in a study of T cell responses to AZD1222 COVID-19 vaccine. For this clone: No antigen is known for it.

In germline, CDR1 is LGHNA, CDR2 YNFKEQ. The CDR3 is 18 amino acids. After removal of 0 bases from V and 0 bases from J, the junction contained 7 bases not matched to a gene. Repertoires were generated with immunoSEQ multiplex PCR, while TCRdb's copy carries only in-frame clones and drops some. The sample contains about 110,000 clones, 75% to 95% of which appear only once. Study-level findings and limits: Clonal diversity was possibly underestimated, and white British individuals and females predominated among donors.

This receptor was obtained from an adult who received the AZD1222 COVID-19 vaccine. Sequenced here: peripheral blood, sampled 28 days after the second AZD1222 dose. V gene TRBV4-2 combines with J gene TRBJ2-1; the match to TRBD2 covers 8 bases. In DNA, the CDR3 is TGTGCCAGCAGCCAAGAGGGTAGTAGCGGGGCCTCCTACAATGAGCAGTTCTTC. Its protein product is CASSQEGSSGASYNEQFF.